This T cell receptor beta chain came from a study of T cell responses to AZD1222 COVID-19 vaccine. Overall study findings and caveats: Mapped onto spike, vaccine-associated CD4 TCRs spanned it and were dominant at 160-218 and 743-854. Repertoires were collected only later (after the peak T cell response had occurred).

Notes on this clone: No antigen is known for it.

The CDR3 is made up of 14 amino acids. V gave up 5 bases and J gave up 11 bases; unmatched junction bases: 8. Per germline, CDR1 LNHDA and CDR2 SQIVND (reference sequence). Data came from immunoSEQ multiplex PCR; TCRdb stores just in-frame clones and leaves some out. The sample consists of almost 70,000 clones, 83% of them appearing once. The specimen comprised peripheral blood, sampled 28 days after the second AZD1222 dose. The chain is built from TRBV19 and TRBJ1-6; 8 nucleotides align to TRBD1. This receptor was taken from an adult who received the AZD1222 COVID-19 vaccine. DNA of the CDR3: TGTGCCAGTAGTCTCGGACAGGGAAGAGCACCCCTCCACTTT. It specifies CASSLGQGRAPLHF.